The next 22 T cell receptor beta chains were all read from a single sample in a study of Graves' ophthalmopathy and Graves' hyperthyroidism. Amplifying from RNA transcripts, the study obtained TCR beta CDR3 regions. Scientists carried out first-round RT-PCR using HTBI primers and then a second-round multiplex PCR. TCRdb analysed the multiplex PCR reads with MiXCR anew, one entry per CDR3 protein. The sample carries roughly 500,000 distinct CDR3 sequences, around an eighth recorded once. Input material: blood. These receptor sequences come from a woman aged 25 to 39 with Graves' ophthalmopathy.

The chain employs TRBV30 and TRBJ2-7; D ambiguous. Trimming removed 3 bases from V and 2 bases from J, with 11 bases in between. Germline lookup yields CDR1 GTSNPN and CDR2 SVGIG (reference sequence). The CDR3 covers 13 residues. CDR3 loop: CAWSAGATYEQYF. CDR3 nucleotides: TGTGCCTGGAGCGCCGGCGCAACCTACGAGCAGTACTTC.

This clonotype was counted many times. The J gene is TRBJ2-5, the V gene TRBV12-3 or TRBV12-4; TRBD2 might be the D (5 bases). V lost 3 bases, J lost 1 base, and 9 bases lay in between. This CDR3 spans 14 amino acids. This chain's CDR3 is CASSLVGAQETQYF. Here the CDR3 DNA reads TGTGCCAGCAGTTTGGTGGGAGCCCAAGAGACCCAGTACTTC.

This clonotype was counted ten times or more. CDR3 loop: CASSQPGRANYGYTF. The CDR3, as DNA: TGCGCCAGCAGCCAACCGGGCAGGGCTAACTATGGCTACACCTTC. The chain combines TRBV4-1 with TRBJ1-2; maybe TRBD1 (5 bases). The germline gives CDR1 MGHRA, CDR2 YSYEKL. Trimming shortened V by 2 bases and J by 0 bases, and 10 bases separated the two germline ends. There are 15 residues in the CDR3.

This clonotype was seen at least ten times. The V gene is TRBV12-3 or TRBV12-4, the J gene TRBJ1-6; 7 bases fit TRBD1. V dropped 6 bases and J dropped 6; count of bases not matched to a gene: 5. The CDR3 extends over 14 amino acids. The CDR3 DNA follows: TGTGCCAGCAGGCGGGACAGCTTTAATTCACCCCTCCACTTT. Amino acids: CASRRDSFNSPLHF.

This clonotype was counted at least ten times. This chain connects TRBV5-5 to TRBJ1-5, with D maybe TRBD1 (6 bases). The V and J ends lost 1 base and 7 bases respectively, with 15 bases between them. The CDR3 loop spans 15 amino acids. Germline CDR1 is SGHKS and CDR2 is YYEKEE (reference sequence). CDR3 region: CASSLMGGAGQPQHF. In DNA, the CDR3 is TGTGCCAGCAGCTTGATGGGGGGCGCGGGGCAGCCCCAGCATTTT.

Ten or more counts support this clonotype. V gene TRBV12-3 or TRBV12-4 combines with J gene TRBJ2-2; D remains ambiguous. This CDR3 contains 12 residues. V gave up 8 bases and J gave up 3 bases, with 7 bases separating them. CDR3 loop: CASGPYTGELFF. The CDR3, as DNA: TGTGCCAGCGGGCCGTACACCGGGGAGCTGTTTTTT.

This clonotype was observed many times. This sequence joins TRBV20-1 and TRBJ1-5; a weak D match, TRBD1 (5 bases). Germline CDR1 and CDR2: DFQATT and SNEGSKA (reference sequence). Trimming stripped 3 bases from V and 3 bases from J, with 12 bases between. The CDR3 contains 14 residues. CDR3 region: CSARGHKPNQPQHF. In DNA, the CDR3 is TGCAGTGCTAGGGGGCACAAACCCAATCAGCCCCAGCATTTT.

This clonotype showed up many times. The CDR3 here is CASSLETYGYTF. The CDR3 bases are TGTGCCAGCAGCTTAGAGACCTATGGCTACACCTTC. The chain combines TRBV7-9 with TRBJ1-2; D gene uncertain. Germline CDR1 reads SEHNR; CDR2 reads FQNEAQ (reference sequence). CDR3 size: 12 residues. V was shortened by 1 base and J by 4 bases, with 4 bases between the two germline ends.

This clonotype was counted at least ten times. The V call is TRBV20-1, the J call TRBJ1-6, with a possible D match to TRBD1 (5 bases). Trimming left V 3 bases short and J 10 bases short, with 16 bases between. The length of the CDR3 is 14 residues. Germline assignment: CDR1 DFQATT and CDR2 SNEGSKA (reference sequence). CDR3 residues: CSAREQGGSSPLHF. DNA for the CDR3: TGCAGTGCTAGGGAGCAGGGAGGGAGCTCACCCCTCCACTTT.

Many counts were recorded for this clonotype. In DNA, the CDR3 is TGTGCCAGCAGTGAAGCTTTGTGGCGTGGACAGAGGGCAAACGAGCAGTACTTC. Translating it yields CASSEALWRGQRANEQYF. This chain joins TRBV6-1 and TRBJ2-7; D is perhaps TRBD1 (6 bases). Looked up from germline, CDR1 is MNHNS and CDR2 is SASEGT. CDR3 length equals 18 residues. Trimming stripped 0 bases from V and 5 bases from J, with 23 bases between.

This clonotype was counted many times. CDR3: CASSSIAGVGETQYF. The CDR3 DNA reads as TGTGCCAGCAGTAGCATAGCGGGAGTTGGGGAGACCCAGTACTTC. The chain employs TRBV6-6 and TRBJ2-5; TRBD2 matches at 9 bases. CDR3 length equals 15 residues. CDR1 and CDR2 (germline): MNHNY, SVGAGI (reference sequence). V shed 5 bases, J shed 5 bases, and the junction held 9 bases outside the gene matches.

The sample holds many counts of this clonotype. The chain is built from TRBV6-1 and TRBJ1-5; D gene uncertain. The germline CDR1 and CDR2 sequences are MNHNS and SASEGT. There are 12 residues in the CDR3. V was cut by 7 bases and J by 2 bases, with 6 bases left in between. In DNA form, the CDR3 reads TGTGCCAGCAACTATGGCAATCAGCCCCAGCATTTT. Its protein product is CASNYGNQPQHF.

V usage is TRBV3-1 and J usage is TRBJ2-4; tentatively, D is TRBD2 (6 bases). The CDR3 consists of 14 residues. Germline CDR1 reads LGHDT; CDR2 reads YNNKEL (reference sequence). V lost 4 bases and J lost 9, with 16 bases in between. The CDR3 loop is CASSPFDFGGIQYF. The CDR3 DNA follows: TGTGCCAGCAGCCCCTTTGACTTCGGGGGCATTCAGTACTTC.

This clonotype has a count of ten or more. The rearrangement joins TRBV12-3 or TRBV12-4 to TRBJ1-1; D unresolved. Deletions cut 5 bases from V and 4 bases from J, with 11 bases between. This CDR3 spans 13 amino acids. The CDR3 protein is CASSPSEGTEAFF. CDR3 sequence (DNA): TGTGCCAGCAGTCCGTCTGAGGGCACTGAAGCTTTCTTT.

This clonotype was seen more than once but under ten times. It may be a read error: a sequence one base away is much more abundant. The chain couples TRBV12-3 or TRBV12-4 to TRBJ1-2, with TRBD1 identical over 7 bases. This CDR3 has 13 amino acids. The junction had 10 bases not matched to a gene; V was cut back by 8 bases and J by 7 bases. The CDR3 region has the DNA TGTGCCAGCTGCCTTACAGGGGCGGGTGGCTACACCTTC. Encoded protein: CASCLTGAGGYTF.

This clonotype occurred many times. J is TRBJ1-2 and V is TRBV12-3 or TRBV12-4; D is unresolved. The CDR3 has 14 residues. V was cut by 5 bases and J by 4 bases, with 14 bases left in between. The CDR3 DNA sequence: TGTGCCAGCAGTCTGGGGAGCTTAAGCTATGGCTACACCTTC. The encoded protein is CASSLGSLSYGYTF.

This clonotype was seen many times. This chain uses TRBV15 with TRBJ1-2; 8 nucleotides line up with TRBD1. This CDR3 is built from 17 residues. Germline CDR1 and CDR2: LNHNV and YYDKDF (reference sequence). V was pared by 3 bases and J by 1 base, with 10 bases of the junction left unmatched. In DNA, the CDR3 is TGTGCCACCAGCAGGGAGGGGGGACAGGTTATTAACTATGGCTACACCTTC. It codes for CATSREGGQVINYGYTF.

This clonotype was picked up many times. The V gene is TRBV28, the J gene TRBJ2-5; the D gene is possibly TRBD2 (6 bases). Germline V gene lookup returns CDR1 MDHEN and CDR2 SYDVKM. Trimming pared 8 bases from V and 3 bases from J, leaving 10 bases between. CDR3 length equals 12 residues. The CDR3 protein is CASLGGKETQYF. The DNA for the CDR3 is TGTGCCAGCCTGGGGGGAAAAGAGACCCAGTACTTC.

Ten or more counts support this clonotype. The genes are TRBV6-1 and TRBJ1-2, with 8 bases aligning to TRBD1. CDR3 length equals 15 residues. The ends lost 7 bases at V and 3 bases at J; junction bases unmatched: 10. Per the germline V gene, CDR1 is MNHNS and CDR2 is SASEGT. The DNA of the CDR3 is TGTGCCAGCAAGCTGACAGGGGTCCCGGACTATGGCTACACCTTC. As protein: CASKLTGVPDYGYTF.

In its sample, this clonotype was seen many times. V and J are TRBV30 and TRBJ1-2; D remains unclear. Germline lookup yields CDR1 GTSNPN and CDR2 SVGIG (reference sequence). Trimming cost V 4 bases and J 0 bases, with 9 bases left between them. The CDR3 consists of 13 residues. The CDR3, as DNA: TGTGCCTGGACCCCAGACGCTAACTATGGCTACACCTTC. Its translation is CAWTPDANYGYTF.

Comments on this clonotype: It may be a read error: a sequence one base away is much more abundant. The conserved phenylalanine or tryptophan is not found at the CDR3 terminus, so this likely reflects a read error. The chain links TRBV20-1 to TRBJ1-3, with TRBD1 matching over 7 bases. Germline CDR1 reads DFQATT; CDR2 reads SNEGSKA (reference sequence). The CDR3 totals 14 residues. J was trimmed by 4 bases and V by 5 bases; bases with no gene match: 8. The CDR3 nucleotides are TGCAGTGCTCTGCGACAGGGAGGGGGAAACACCATATATTAT. Amino acid sequence: CSALRQGGGNTIYY.

This chain connects TRBV10-3 to TRBJ1-6, with no clear D. Trimming took 0 bases from V and 7 from J, leaving 7 bases between them. CDR1 and CDR2 from the germline V gene are ENHRY and SYGVKD. This CDR3 is built from 14 residues. CDR3 residues: CAISESLANSPLHF. In DNA form, the CDR3 reads TGTGCCATCAGTGAGTCGTTGGCAAATTCACCCCTCCACTTT.